The source of this T cell receptor (beta chain) is a study of T cell responses to AZD1222 COVID-19 vaccine. Here immunoSEQ multiplex PCR was the method, and the copy in TCRdb shows in-frame clones only, minus some. The data hold about 120,000 clones, with roughly 89% observed a single time. V gave up 6 bases and J gave up 4 bases, with 10 bases separating them. The CDR3 spans 13 residues. Germline V lookup: CDR1 MNHEY, CDR2 SVGAGI. This receptor was taken from an adult in good health. Sequenced material: peripheral blood, taken on day 0 of AZD1222 vaccination. This chain uses TRBV6-5 with TRBJ1-5; D is uncertain. The CDR3 region is CASRTVANQPQHF. CDR3 DNA sequence: TGTGCCAGCAGGACCGTGGCGAATCAGCCCCAGCATTTT.